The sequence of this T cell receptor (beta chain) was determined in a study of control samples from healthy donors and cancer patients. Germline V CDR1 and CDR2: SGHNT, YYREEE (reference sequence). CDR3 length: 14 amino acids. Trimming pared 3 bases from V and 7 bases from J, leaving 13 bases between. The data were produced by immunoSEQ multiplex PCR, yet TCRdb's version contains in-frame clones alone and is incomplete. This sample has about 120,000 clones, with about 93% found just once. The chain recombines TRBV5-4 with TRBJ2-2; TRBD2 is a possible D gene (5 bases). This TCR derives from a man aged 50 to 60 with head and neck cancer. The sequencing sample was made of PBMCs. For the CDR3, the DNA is TGTGCCAGCAGCTCTGATTTCGGGGTCGGGGAGCTGTTTTTT. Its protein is CASSSDFGVGELFF. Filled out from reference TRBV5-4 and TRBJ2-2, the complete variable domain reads ETGVTQSPTHLIKTRGQQVTLRCSSQSGHNTVSWYQQALGQGPQFIFQYYREEENGRGNFPPRFSGLQFPNYSSELNVNALELDDSALYLCASSSDFGVGELFFGEGSRLTVL.